The rows below give T cell receptor beta chains drawn from one sample of a study of CD8+ T cells in alopecia areata. The assay was immunoSEQ multiplex PCR, and TCRdb's table has in-frame clones only and misses some. The table has around 180,000 clones, under 80% seen once. Sequenced here: CD4+ T cells sorted from blood, sampled around week 50, from a patient treated with tofacitinib. All receptors come from a human donor with alopecia areata. CDR3s include the opening cysteine and the closing phenylalanine or tryptophan. Each record gives: J gene, V gene, CDR3 length, D gene, clone size, CDR3 protein, CDR3 DNA. D genes are given only for firm matches. Clone size is given for some rows only: seen once, a few or many times, or a class if the clone is expanded.

>TRBJ1-6|TRBV25-1|12|-|-
CASSEFSSPLHF
TGTGCCAGCAGTGAATTCAGTTCACCCCTCCACTTT
>TRBJ2-1|TRBV5-1|13|-|-
CASNFGGRNEQFF
TGCGCCAGCAACTTTGGGGGCCGGAATGAGCAGTTCTTC
>TRBJ2-3|TRBV18|11|-|-
CASSGPDTQYF
TGTGCCAGCTCAGGGCCAGATACGCAGTATTTT
>TRBJ2-3|TRBV5-1|15|-|-
CASSRADDSTDTQYF
TGCGCCAGCAGCCGGGCGGACGACAGCACAGATACGCAGTATTTT
>TRBJ1-1|TRBV4-3|13|TRBD1|-
CASSRTGGTEAFF
TGCGCCAGCAGCCGCACAGGGGGCACTGAAGCTTTCTTT
>TRBJ1-1|TRBV10-3|13|-|-
CAIGDRMADGAFF
TGTGCCATTGGGGACCGTATGGCCGATGGAGCTTTCTTT
>TRBJ2-7|TRBV25-1|15|-|-
CASSDPGRSSYEQYF
TGTGCCAGCAGTGATCCGGGGCGGAGCTCCTACGAGCAGTACTTC
>TRBJ1-2|TRBV29-1|12|-|-
CSVDTPNYGYTF
TGCAGCGTAGACACCCCTAACTATGGCTACACCTTC
>TRBJ2-3|TRBV5-1|15|TRBD1|-
CASSPAGGLTDTQYF
TGCGCCAGCTCCCCTGCAGGGGGTTTGACAGATACGCAGTATTTT
>TRBJ2-5|TRBV30|13|TRBD1|once
CAWSGQGGKTQYF
TGTGCCTGGAGTGGACAGGGTGGGAAGACCCAGTACTTC
>TRBJ2-4|TRBV7-2|14|-|-
CASSLDTAVNIQYF
TGTGCCAGCAGCTTAGACACAGCGGTGAACATTCAGTACTTC
>TRBJ2-1|TRBV29-1|14|-|-
CSAAKVLADNEQFF
TGCAGCGCGGCCAAGGTGCTAGCAGACAATGAGCAGTTCTTC
>TRBJ1-2|TRBV23-1|14|-|-
CASSHPPGNYGYTF
TGCGCCAGCAGTCACCCCCCGGGGAACTATGGCTACACCTTC
>TRBJ2-5|TRBV11-2|16|-|-
CASSLGILGGQETQYF
TGTGCCAGCAGCTTAGGGATCCTAGGGGGGCAGGAGACCCAGTACTTC
>TRBJ1-5|TRBV30|15|TRBD1|-
CAWSIQGALGQPQHF
TGTGCCTGGAGTATACAGGGGGCACTTGGCCAGCCCCAGCATTTT